A selection of T cell receptor beta chains follows, all from one sample in a study of T cell repertoires in cytomegalovirus infection. MiXCR, applied by TCRdb to the reads, yields one record per CDR3 protein. Counted here are some 310,000 distinct CDR3 sequences, more than 20% occurring once; the ten biggest clones make up about an eighth. Their recognized antigens are unknown. Here the sequenced sample was cultured PBMCs, taken from culture after CMV antigen stimulation. The source is a human donor in good health (CMV status not recorded). Some clones in this sample may be carry-over from other donors' samples. CDR3s include the opening cysteine and the closing phenylalanine or tryptophan. The D gene is left open where the match is weak. Clone size, where shown, is once, few, many, or a class for clones that have expanded.

j_call clone_size v_call d_call cdr3_aa cdr3_nt
TRBJ1-1 - TRBV14 - CASSRGGAVEAFF TGTGCCAGCAGCCGAGGGGGGGCAGTTGAAGCTTTCTTT
TRBJ1-4 - TRBV15 - CATSRDLGVDEKLFF TGTGCCACCAGCAGAGATCTCGGGGTTGATGAAAAACTGTTTTTT
TRBJ1-4 - TRBV28 - CASRTGLTNEKLFF TGTGCCAGCCGAACAGGGTTGACTAATGAAAAACTGTTTTTT
TRBJ2-1 - TRBV4-1 - CASSQEGLYQLYNEQFF TGCGCCAGCAGCCAAGAGGGGTTGTACCAGCTCTACAATGAGCAGTTCTTC
TRBJ2-1 many TRBV7-6 TRBD1 CASSPWTGRLSNSYNEQFF TGTGCCAGCAGTCCTTGGACAGGGCGGCTTTCCAATTCCTACAATGAGCAGTTCTTC
TRBJ1-6 few TRBV20-1 TRBD1 CSARPGTAYNSPLHF TGCAGTGCTAGACCCGGGACAGCCTACAATTCACCCCTCCACTTT
TRBJ2-3 many TRBV7-2 TRBD2 CASTLLAGPDTQYF TGTGCCAGCACCTTGCTAGCGGGACCAGATACGCAGTATTTT
TRBJ2-3 - TRBV11-2 TRBD2 CASSLRSGGTDTQYF TGTGCCAGCAGCTTACGGAGCGGGGGCACAGATACGCAGTATTTT
TRBJ1-3 many TRBV7-8 - CASSPVLGWGGNTIYF TGTGCCAGCAGCCCCGTCCTAGGCTGGGGAGGAAACACCATATATTTT
TRBJ1-5 few TRBV27 TRBD1 CASSQTPGQGINQPQHF TGTGCCAGCAGTCAAACCCCGGGACAGGGGATCAATCAGCCCCAGCATTTT
TRBJ1-2 few TRBV4-1 - CASSQGYLQNYGYTF TGCGCCAGCAGCCAAGGCTACCTGCAAAACTATGGCTACACCTTC
TRBJ2-2 - TRBV29-1 - CSVEAPDSGVTGELFF TGCAGCGTTGAAGCCCCTGACTCCGGAGTCACCGGGGAGCTGTTTTTT
TRBJ2-7 few TRBV19 TRBD2 CASAPRPRLAGDYEQYF TGTGCCAGTGCCCCCAGACCCAGACTAGCGGGAGACTACGAGCAGTACTTC
TRBJ1-4 few TRBV19 - CATRGGTNEKLFF TGTGCCACCAGAGGGGGGACTAATGAAAAACTGTTTTTT
TRBJ2-2 - TRBV7-2 - CASSRTGPGRELFF TGTGCCAGCAGCCGCACCGGCCCTGGGCGGGAGCTGTTTTTT
TRBJ2-1 - TRBV20-1 - CSARGILGQSYNEQFF TGCAGTGCTAGGGGCATTCTGGGTCAATCCTACAATGAGCAGTTCTTC
TRBJ1-1 - TRBV4-3 - CASSQLLWRKTEAFF TGCGCCAGCAGCCAACTACTGTGGAGAAAAACTGAAGCTTTCTTT
TRBJ1-5 - TRBV27 - CASSLSNRQPQHF TGTGCCAGCAGTTTATCGAACCGTCAGCCCCAGCATTTT
TRBJ2-5 few TRBV7-9 - CASSVGRFQETQYF TGTGCCAGCAGCGTGGGGAGGTTTCAAGAGACCCAGTACTTC
TRBJ2-1 few TRBV7-2 TRBD2 CATSGSSYNEQFF TGTGCCACTAGCGGGAGCTCCTACAATGAGCAGTTCTTC
TRBJ2-2 many TRBV12-3/TRBV12-4 TRBD1 CASSSGQGYTGELFF TGTGCCAGCAGTTCTGGACAGGGGTACACCGGGGAGCTGTTTTTT
TRBJ2-3 - TRBV20-1 - CSATQPQASTDTQYF TGCAGTGCCACACAACCGCAAGCTAGCACAGATACGCAGTATTTT
TRBJ1-1 many TRBV6-2/TRBV6-3 - CASSLGPSTVNTEAFF TGTGCCAGCAGCCTCGGACCGAGTACGGTTAACACTGAAGCTTTCTTT
TRBJ2-3 - TRBV20-1 - CSARRSDTQYF TGCAGTGCTCGACGATCAGATACGCAGTATTTT
TRBJ2-7 - TRBV28 TRBD1 CASTAGQGPYEQYF TGTGCCAGCACCGCCGGACAGGGACCCTACGAGCAGTACTTC
TRBJ1-3 - TRBV28 TRBD1 CASSLRRGPGNTIYF TGTGCCAGCAGTTTACGCAGGGGGCCTGGAAACACCATATATTTT
TRBJ2-2 few TRBV28 TRBD2 CASSPWLAGGHGELFF TGTGCCAGCAGTCCCTGGCTAGCGGGAGGGCACGGGGAGCTGTTTTTT
TRBJ2-3 many TRBV7-2 TRBD2 CASSLGTSGNTDTQYF TGTGCCAGCAGCTTAGGGACTAGCGGAAACACAGATACGCAGTATTTT
TRBJ2-7 few TRBV12-3/TRBV12-4 TRBD1 CASSLRAPGQGPYEQYF TGTGCCAGCAGTTTAAGGGCTCCGGGACAGGGACCCTACGAGCAGTACTTC
TRBJ2-1 few TRBV5-4 TRBD2 CASSRGLAGASEQFF TGTGCCAGCAGCCGCGGACTAGCGGGAGCTTCTGAGCAGTTCTTC